This entry lists 13 T cell receptor beta chains sequenced from one sample in a study of T cell responses to AZD1222 COVID-19 vaccine. TCRdb's table, derived via immunoSEQ multiplex PCR, lists solely in-frame clones and lacks some. The table has 85,000 to 120,000 clones, almost 85% seen once. This specimen was peripheral blood, taken on day 0 of AZD1222 vaccination. The receptors stem from an adult in good health.

This clone came up once. V is TRBV4-3 and J is TRBJ1-2, with unresolved D. From germline, CDR1 is LGHNA and CDR2 YSLEER. V lost 0 bases and J 0 bases, leaving 14 bases between the germline ends. CDR3 length: 17 amino acids. The DNA for the CDR3 is TGCGCCAGCAGCCAAGACCCTCCTTGGGAAGCTAACTATGGCTACACCTTC. It specifies CASSQDPPWEANYGYTF.

The V gene is TRBV27, the J gene TRBJ2-1; D ambiguous. This CDR3 has 15 amino acids. V was shortened by 9 bases and J by 6 bases, with 21 bases between the two germline ends. Germline V gene lookup returns CDR1 MNHEY and CDR2 SMNVEV (reference sequence). In nucleotides, the CDR3 is TGTGCCAGAGAGACCTTAAATCACTCGGTCAATGAGCAGTTCTTC. Translation: CARETLNHSVNEQFF.

The rearrangement uses TRBV30 and TRBJ2-1; 9 nucleotides match TRBD2. The germline V gene has CDR1 GTSNPN and CDR2 SVGIG (reference sequence). V lost 2 bases to trimming and J lost 4 bases; unmatched junction nucleotides: 15. The CDR3 covers 18 residues. Here the CDR3 reads CAWSLRGSGGVIYNEQFF. CDR3 bases: TGTGCCTGGAGTTTACGGGGTAGCGGGGGAGTCATATACAATGAGCAGTTCTTC.

The V call is TRBV25-1, the J call TRBJ2-3; a weak D match, TRBD2 (5 bases). Germline assignment: CDR1 MGHDK and CDR2 SYGVNS. Trimming removed 5 bases from V and 7 bases from J, with 22 bases in between. The CDR3 sequence is 16 residues long. CDR3 coding DNA: TGTGCCAGCAGTCGAACCTTCCAGCGGAGTGTGAATACGCAGTATTTT. The encoded protein is CASSRTFQRSVNTQYF.

This chain links TRBV29-1 with TRBJ1-1, with D possibly being TRBD1 (6 bases). This CDR3 contains 12 residues. V lost 8 bases and J 11 bases, leaving 21 bases between the germline ends. Per germline, CDR1 SQVTM and CDR2 ANQGSEA. CDR3 protein: CSCLDRSGQAFF. The CDR3 DNA is TGCAGCTGCCTGGACCGATCCGGACAGGCTTTCTTT.

V and J are TRBV15 and TRBJ1-2; perhaps TRBD1 as D (5 bases). This CDR3 comprises 14 residues. Looked up from germline, CDR1 is LNHNV and CDR2 is YYDKDF (reference sequence). Trimming stripped 0 bases from V and 7 bases from J, with 12 bases between. The CDR3 loop is CATSREIGAGGYTF. The CDR3, as DNA: TGTGCCACCAGCAGAGAGATCGGGGCCGGTGGCTACACCTTC.

The chain joins TRBV6-1 to TRBJ1-4, with 7 bases aligning to TRBD1. The CDR3 is 14 amino acids. V was pared by 1 base and J by 7 bases, with 3 bases of the junction left unmatched. Germline values: CDR1 MNHNS, CDR2 SASEGT. As DNA, the CDR3 is TGTGCCAGCAGTGAAGGGGCAGGGGGTGAAAAACTGTTTTTT. It specifies CASSEGAGGEKLFF.

The chain is built from TRBV10-3 and TRBJ2-5, with D perhaps TRBD2 (6 bases). Germline V gene sequence: CDR1 ENHRY, CDR2 SYGVKD. The V and J ends lost 5 bases and 3 bases respectively, with 10 bases between them. The CDR3 runs to 13 residues. DNA for the CDR3: TGTGCCATCAGTACCGGGACTGAAGAGACCCAGTACTTC. Protein: CAISTGTEETQYF.

The rearrangement links TRBV5-6 to TRBJ2-3; D gene ambiguous. Between the trimmed V and J ends, which lost 3 bases and 4 bases, there was a span of 3 bases. The CDR3 spans 11 residues. The germline CDR1 and CDR2 sequences are SGHDT and YYEEEE. The CDR3 sequence: CASSSSDTQYF. The CDR3 bases are TGTGCCAGCAGCTCCTCAGATACGCAGTATTTT. The whole variable domain, filled in from reference TRBV5-6 and TRBJ2-3, reads DAGVTQSPTHLIKTRGQQVTLRCSPKSGHDTVSWYQQALGQGPQFIFQYYEEEERQRGNFPDRFSGHQFPNYSSELNVNALLLGDSALYLCASSSSDTQYFGPGTRLTVL.

The V and J genes are TRBV6-5 and TRBJ1-6, with TRBD1 identical over 7 bases. The V and J ends lost 2 bases and 10 bases, in that order; junction bases with no gene match: 8. In germline, CDR1 is MNHEY, CDR2 SVGAGI. The CDR3 consists of 15 residues. This CDR3 is CASSYGRQGGSPLHF. The CDR3 bases are TGTGCCAGCAGTTACGGCCGACAGGGCGGGTCACCCCTCCACTTT.

This chain links TRBV15 with TRBJ2-7, with TRBD2 identical over 9 bases. V was clipped by 0 bases and J by 4 bases; unmatched bases: 4. CDR1 and CDR2 from the germline V gene are LNHNV and YYDKDF (reference sequence). This CDR3 is 15 amino acids long. The CDR3 DNA reads as TGTGCCACCAGCAGAGATGCGGGAGGGCAATACGAGCAGTACTTC. Residues: CATSRDAGGQYEQYF.

The CDR3 DNA reads as TGTGCCAGCAGCCCTAACTCGAATGAGCAGTTCTTC. Amino acids: CASSPNSNEQFF. V is TRBV7-8 and J is TRBJ2-1, with D unresolved. Deletions cut 5 bases from V and 7 bases from J, with 9 bases between. Germline values: CDR1 SGHVS, CDR2 FQNEAQ. The CDR3 is 12 residues long.

Details on this clone: This same CDR3 is encoded by further DNA sequences in the sample. This chain joins TRBV12-3 or TRBV12-4 and TRBJ2-3, with D perhaps TRBD1 or TRBD2 (6 bases each). The CDR3 has 12 amino acids. V dropped 6 bases and J dropped 6 bases, with 10 bases sitting between them. Written as DNA, the CDR3 is TGTGCCAGCAGCCGAGGGGGGGATACGCAGTATTTT. Protein sequence: CASSRGGDTQYF.